One sample yielded the 24 T cell receptor beta chains listed below, sequenced in a study of CD8 T cells in ankylosing spondylitis. TCRdb analysed the 5' RACE reads with MiXCR anew, one entry per CDR3 protein. The table includes 350,000 or so distinct CDR3 sequences, 11% detected once. The specimen was blood, either unsorted or a sorted T cell fraction (not recorded which). Source of these receptors: a female donor with ankylosing spondylitis or in good health (not recorded which).

This chain uses TRBV18 with TRBJ2-3, with 10 nucleotides matching TRBD2. Germline-derived CDR1 and CDR2 are KGHSH and LQKENI. The V gene end was trimmed by 10 bases and the J gene end by 0 bases; junction bases not matched to a gene: 4. The CDR3 length is 14 residues. CDR3 region: CAIRTSGSTDTQYF. The DNA for the CDR3 is TGTGCCATCCGGACTAGCGGAAGCACAGATACGCAGTATTTT.

The V and J genes are TRBV25-1 and TRBJ2-7; D may match TRBD1 or TRBD2 (6 bases each). CDR1 is MGHDK, CDR2 SYGVNS, per germline. The CDR3 contains 15 residues. Trimming stripped 1 base from V and 7 bases from J, with 17 bases between. CDR3 amino acids: CASSESGGASEEQYF. In DNA form, the CDR3 reads TGTGCCAGCAGTGAATCCGGGGGCGCCTCGGAAGAGCAGTACTTC.

This clonotype was counted ten times or more. The rearrangement links TRBV20-1 to TRBJ1-6, with TRBD1 matching over 10 bases. The ends lost 7 bases at V and 6 bases at J; junction bases unmatched: 6. Germline CDR1 is DFQATT and CDR2 is SNEGSKA (reference sequence). There are 14 residues in the CDR3. CDR3 nucleotide sequence: TGCAGTGTTAAAGGGACAGGGGTTAATTCACCCCTCCACTTT. It specifies CSVKGTGVNSPLHF.

Of note for this clonotype: A much larger clone differs by one base, so this may be a read error. The V gene is TRBV27, the J gene TRBJ1-1, with 10 bases aligning to TRBD1. Germline V gives CDR1 MNHEY, CDR2 SMNVEV (reference sequence). The CDR3 loop spans 14 amino acids. The CDR3 here is CASSSQTGGTETFF. DNA of the CDR3: TGTGCCAGCAGTTCCCAGACAGGGGGCACTGAAACTTTCTTT.

The sample holds many counts of this clonotype. V usage is TRBV29-1 and J usage is TRBJ2-5; TRBD1 matches at 10 bases. Germline trimming cut 6 bases from V and 4 bases from J; bases unmatched to any gene: 2. The CDR3 has 12 residues. CDR1 is SQVTM and CDR2 is ANQGSEA in the germline V gene. Written as DNA, the CDR3 is TGCAGCGTCGGGACAGGGGTAGAGACCCAGTACTTC. Its protein product is CSVGTGVETQYF.

A few counts support this clonotype. The chain uses TRBV10-3 and TRBJ2-7; maybe TRBD1 (5 bases). The V gene's germline CDR1 is ENHRY and CDR2 SYGVKD. There are 15 residues in the CDR3. Trimming took off 6 bases at V and 0 bases at J, with 15 bases between the two ends. CDR3 sequence: CAISERGSSSYEQYF. In nucleotides, the CDR3 is TGTGCCATCAGCGAAAGGGGATCGAGCTCCTACGAGCAGTACTTC.

V and J are TRBV20-1 and TRBJ2-7; the D is unclear. The ends were cut back, 0 bases at V and 6 bases at J, with 18 bases in the middle. Germline V gene data show CDR1 as DFQATT and CDR2 as SNEGSKA (reference sequence). The CDR3 length is 15 residues. The chain's CDR3 is CSARDPLGLVSEQYF. DNA of the CDR3: TGCAGTGCTAGAGACCCATTAGGATTAGTCTCCGAGCAGTACTTC.

This clonotype showed up many times. This rearrangement joins TRBV20-1 to TRBJ2-1; no clear D. The CDR3 extends over 11 amino acids. Germline lookup yields CDR1 DFQATT and CDR2 SNEGSKA (reference sequence). Trimming removed 1 base at V and 10 bases at J, with 8 bases between. The CDR3 reads CSARVGREQFF. The CDR3 DNA reads as TGCAGTGCTAGAGTCGGGCGGGAGCAGTTCTTC.

In its sample, this clonotype was seen many times. The chain has TRBV20-1 and TRBJ1-6, with 10 bases fitting TRBD1. There are 14 residues in the CDR3. Germline V gene sequence: CDR1 DFQATT, CDR2 SNEGSKA (reference sequence). The ends lost 6 bases at V and 7 bases at J; junction bases unmatched: 6. The CDR3 sequence is CSAELDRGNSPLHF. The DNA of the CDR3 is TGCAGTGCCGAGTTGGACAGGGGGAATTCACCCCTCCACTTT.

The table lists this clonotype with many counts. The rearrangement links TRBV12-3 or TRBV12-4 to TRBJ1-5; D is undetermined. The CDR3 covers 12 residues. With 7 bases removed from V and 3 bases from J, the gap between germline ends came to 7 bases. CDR3 loop: CASTSPNQPQHF. CDR3 nucleotides: TGTGCCAGCACCTCCCCCAATCAGCCCCAGCATTTT.

This clonotype came up many times. The chain uses TRBV20-1 and TRBJ2-1; no firm D call. With 1 base removed from V and 2 bases from J, the gap between germline ends came to 9 bases. This CDR3 has 14 amino acids. Per the germline V gene, CDR1 is DFQATT and CDR2 is SNEGSKA (reference sequence). CDR3 protein: CSARVAVTYNEQFF. Written as DNA, the CDR3 is TGCAGTGCTAGAGTGGCTGTGACCTACAATGAGCAGTTCTTC.

This clonotype was counted only a few times. The V call is TRBV9, the J call TRBJ1-2; no reliable D call. Trimming shortened V by 3 bases and J by 3 bases, and 3 bases separated the two germline ends. The length of the CDR3 is 11 residues. CDR1 and CDR2 (germline): SGDLS, YYNGEE. CDR3 protein: CASSGDYGYTF. CDR3 DNA sequence: TGTGCCAGCAGCGGGGACTATGGCTACACCTTC.

As regards this clonotype: A junction end diverges from the germline sequence, so it may reflect a read error. The chain links TRBV29-1 to TRBJ2-2; TRBD2 agrees at 11 bases. From germline, CDR1 is SQVTM and CDR2 ANQGSEA. The length of the CDR3 is 14 residues. CDR3 amino acids: CSASGTSGTGELLF. The CDR3, as DNA: TGCAGCGCCTCCGGGACTAGCGGAACCGGGGAGCTGCTTTTT.

This clonotype was counted a few times. V gene TRBV10-3 combines with J gene TRBJ2-5; 9 bases line up with TRBD1. In germline, CDR1 is ENHRY, CDR2 SYGVKD. CDR3 size: 14 residues. J lost 4 bases, V lost 4 bases, and 4 bases had no gene match. The CDR3 is CAISGGQGGETQYF. CDR3 nucleotides: TGTGCCATCAGTGGGGGACAGGGAGGAGAGACCCAGTACTTC.

This clonotype was recorded a few times. This chain links TRBV27 with TRBJ1-5; 7 bases map to TRBD1. CDR3 length equals 15 residues. After removal of 6 bases from V and 5 bases from J, the junction contained 10 bases not matched to a gene. In germline, CDR1 is MNHEY, CDR2 SMNVEV (reference sequence). The CDR3, as DNA: TGTGCCAGCAGGATTACAGGGGTGGTAGATCAGCCCCAGCATTTT. The encoded protein is CASRITGVVDQPQHF.

This chain connects TRBV7-8 to TRBJ1-5; TRBD1 might be the D (5 bases). The CDR3 runs to 14 residues. V shed 2 bases and J shed 6 bases, with 11 bases lying between them. Germline CDR1 SGHVS, CDR2 FQNEAQ. The CDR3 sequence: CASSLHRFSQPQHF. The CDR3 bases are TGTGCCAGCAGCTTACACAGGTTTTCTCAGCCCCAGCATTTT.

This clonotype was recorded a few times. The chain links TRBV7-2 to TRBJ1-5; TRBD1 matches 8 bases. The germline V gene encodes CDR1 SGHTA and CDR2 FQGNSA. The V gene end was trimmed by 5 bases and the J gene end by 5 bases; junction bases not matched to a gene: 8. The CDR3 covers 15 residues. CDR3 sequence: CASSQGWTGYQPQHF. CDR3 DNA sequence: TGTGCCAGCAGCCAGGGGTGGACAGGGTATCAGCCCCAGCATTTT.

This clonotype was detected many times. This sequence joins TRBV4-3 and TRBJ2-2; TRBD1 agrees at 7 bases. The V segment lost 0 bases and the J segment 5 bases; nucleotides outside the gene matches: 6. The CDR3 totals 16 residues. Germline assignment: CDR1 LGHNA and CDR2 YSLEER. Written as DNA, the CDR3 is TGCGCCAGCAGCCAAGAACGGACAGGACTTACCGGGGAGCTGTTTTTT. Residues: CASSQERTGLTGELFF.

V gene TRBV7-2 combines with J gene TRBJ2-2; D is possibly TRBD1 (6 bases). The CDR3 has 15 amino acids. Trimming took off 1 base at V and 4 bases at J, with 10 bases between the two ends. The V gene's germline CDR1 is SGHTA and CDR2 FQGNSA. The CDR3 spells CASSLGTESTGELFF. CDR3 coding DNA: TGTGCCAGCAGCTTAGGGACAGAGAGCACCGGGGAGCTGTTTTTT.

In this sample, this clonotype turned up a few times. This chain connects TRBV5-1 to TRBJ1-1; D gene uncertain. CDR1 is SGHRS, CDR2 YFSETQ, per germline. This CDR3 comprises 14 residues. Trimming stripped 0 bases from V and 5 bases from J, with 11 bases between. CDR3 DNA: TGCGCCAGCAGCTTGGGCTATACCGGGACTGAAGCTTTCTTT. This sequence encodes CASSLGYTGTEAFF.

This chain connects TRBV5-1 to TRBJ2-7; D is possibly TRBD1 (5 bases). V was cut by 4 bases and J by 3 bases, with 20 bases left in between. CDR1 is SGHRS, CDR2 YFSETQ, per germline. There are 16 residues in the CDR3. CDR3 protein: CASSRAPQDSLYEQYF. The CDR3 DNA follows: TGCGCCAGCAGCCGGGCCCCGCAAGACAGCCTCTACGAGCAGTACTTC.

This clonotype was seen at least ten times. This CDR3 reads CSVSPGVNQPQHF. CDR3 DNA sequence: TGCAGTGTTAGTCCAGGGGTCAATCAGCCCCAGCATTTT. The gene calls are TRBV20-1 and TRBJ1-5, with D maybe TRBD1 (6 bases). Germline CDR1 reads DFQATT; CDR2 reads SNEGSKA (reference sequence). The CDR3 covers 13 residues. Trimming stripped 7 bases from V and 3 bases from J, with 13 bases between.

This chain joins TRBV7-8 and TRBJ2-7; 8 positions agree with TRBD1. Germline CDR1 reads SGHVS; CDR2 reads FQNEAQ. Trimming removed 5 bases from V and 6 bases from J; junction bases left unmatched: 6. This CDR3 has 13 residues. The CDR3 nucleotides read TGTGCCAGCAGCGGACAGGGAGCTGGCGAGCAGTACTTC. Translated: CASSGQGAGEQYF.

This clonotype was observed many times. The chain is built from TRBV20-1 and TRBJ2-3; 10 nucleotides align to TRBD2. This CDR3 is 13 amino acids long. CDR1 is DFQATT, CDR2 SNEGSKA, per germline (reference sequence). Trimming took 6 bases from V and 3 from J; bases not matched to a gene: 3. Here the CDR3 DNA reads TGCAGTGCCTTGACTAGCGGGACAGATACGCAGTATTTT. Protein sequence: CSALTSGTDTQYF.